The 20 T cell receptor beta chains reported below all come from one sample, sequenced in a study of spatial heterogeneity in lung cancer. TCRdb itself ran the 5' RACE reads through MiXCR, one entry per CDR3 protein. The data show roughly 120,000 distinct CDR3 sequences, more than 10% seen once. The time point here: blood at routine non-recurrence follow-up after resection. In each case, whole RNA from tumor, nontumor lung or frozen PBMC was sequenced unsorted. The sample in question was PBMCs, obtained at follow-up. These receptor sequences come from a male donor with early-stage non-small cell lung cancer.

This clonotype showed up just a few times. This sequence joins TRBV28 and TRBJ1-5; D ambiguous. Germline V CDR1 and CDR2: MDHEN, SYDVKM. CDR3 length: 13 amino acids. The V gene lost 3 bases and the J gene lost 2 bases, with 5 bases spanning the gap. The CDR3 nucleotides are TGTGCCAGCAGTTTGATTGGCAATCAGCCCCAGCATTTT. Translation gives CASSLIGNQPQHF.

The chain recombines TRBV4-1 with TRBJ1-2, with no clear D. The germline CDR1 and CDR2 sequences are MGHRA and YSYEKL. There are 13 residues in the CDR3. The V gene lost 4 bases and the J gene lost 5 bases, with 11 bases spanning the gap. The CDR3 DNA reads TGCGCCAGCAGCCCTACATCGGGTTATGGCTACACCTTC. This encodes CASSPTSGYGYTF.

This clonotype was detected a few times. V is TRBV6-6 and J is TRBJ1-1, with D possibly matching TRBD1 (5 bases). Germline V gene data show CDR1 as MNHNY and CDR2 as SVGAGI (reference sequence). The CDR3 runs 13 residues. V shed 2 bases and J shed 5 bases, with 9 bases lying between them. In DNA, the CDR3 is TGTGCCAGCAGTTACCGGGGGAGAACTGAAGCTTTCTTT. Residues: CASSYRGRTEAFF.

V usage is TRBV20-1 and J usage is TRBJ1-1; TRBD1 matches at 7 bases. Germline V gene lookup returns CDR1 DFQATT and CDR2 SNEGSKA (reference sequence). After removal of 8 bases from V and 3 bases from J, the junction contained 6 bases not matched to a gene. There are 12 residues in the CDR3. The CDR3 region is CSFSGTDTEAFF. CDR3 DNA sequence: TGCAGTTTCTCCGGGACAGACACTGAAGCTTTCTTT.

The chain employs TRBV4-2 and TRBJ1-4, with D perhaps TRBD1 (6 bases). The V and J ends lost 4 bases and 4 bases respectively, with 16 bases between them. Germline values: CDR1 LGHNA, CDR2 YNFKEQ. The length of the CDR3 is 16 residues. The CDR3 sequence: CASSLKGVDSNEKLFF. CDR3 nucleotide sequence: TGTGCCAGCAGCCTCAAAGGGGTGGACAGTAATGAAAAACTGTTTTTT.

The chain combines TRBV9 with TRBJ2-2; D is undetermined. V gave up 4 bases and J gave up 6 bases, with 10 bases separating them. The CDR3 is made up of 13 amino acids. The germline V gene encodes CDR1 SGDLS and CDR2 YYNGEE. The CDR3 here is CASSPRLAGELFF. CDR3 nucleotides: TGTGCCAGCAGCCCGCGCCTCGCCGGGGAGCTGTTTTTT.

The chain joins TRBV2 to TRBJ1-6, with 9 bases fitting TRBD1. Looked up from germline, CDR1 is SNHLY and CDR2 is FYNNEI. The trim removed 8 bases at V and 9 bases at J, leaving 8 bases unmatched. The CDR3 has 14 amino acids. In nucleotides, the CDR3 is TGTGCCAGCGGGCCGGGACAGGGTATTTCACCCCTCCACTTT. It yields the protein CASGPGQGISPLHF.

This clonotype was seen many times. V is TRBV10-3 and J is TRBJ2-1, with D possibly TRBD2 on 7 matching bases. Germline assignment: CDR1 ENHRY and CDR2 SYGVKD. The CDR3 is 15 residues long. V was cut by 3 bases and J by 4 bases, with 13 bases left in between. The chain's CDR3 is CAISDSGGPYNEQFF. CDR3 coding DNA: TGTGCCATCAGTGATTCGGGGGGCCCTTACAATGAGCAGTTCTTC.

This clonotype was observed many times. The chain combines TRBV3-1 with TRBJ1-2, with 9 positions matching TRBD1. The CDR3 consists of 16 residues. The germline V gene has CDR1 LGHDT and CDR2 YNNKEL (reference sequence). Trimming at V came to 3 bases and at J to 2 bases, leaving 7 bases not matched to a gene. CDR3 DNA sequence: TGTGCCAGCAGCCACTCAGGGACAGGGCAAAACTATGGCTACACCTTC. Translating it yields CASSHSGTGQNYGYTF.

This clonotype was picked up many times. The V and J genes are TRBV4-2 and TRBJ1-3, with 8 nucleotides matching TRBD1. CDR1 and CDR2 (germline): LGHNA, YNFKEQ. This CDR3 has 17 residues. V lost 1 base, J lost 0 bases, and 5 bases stayed unmatched. In DNA form, the CDR3 reads TGTGCCAGCAGCCAAGCTGGACAGGGTCTCTCTGGAAACACCATATATTTT. As protein: CASSQAGQGLSGNTIYF.

This clonotype was found a few times. The chain employs TRBV5-1 and TRBJ2-2; TRBD1 matches at 8 bases. The junction had 8 bases not matched to a gene; V was cut back by 4 bases and J by 0 bases. The germline CDR1 and CDR2 sequences are SGHRS and YFSETQ. The CDR3 sequence is 17 residues long. The CDR3 DNA reads as TGCGCCAGCAGCATCGGACAGGGAGCTGCGAACACCGGGGAGCTGTTTTTT. It translates to CASSIGQGAANTGELFF.

This chain connects TRBV10-2 to TRBJ1-2; unclear D gene. The CDR3 runs 14 residues. Trimming took 1 base from V and 8 from J, leaving 14 bases between them. Germline values: CDR1 WSHSY, CDR2 SAAADI. This CDR3 is CASSELSTARGYTF. The CDR3 coding sequence is TGCGCCAGCAGTGAGTTATCAACCGCCCGGGGCTACACCTTC.

This clonotype was counted at least ten times. The chain carries TRBV20-1 and TRBJ2-1; D is possibly TRBD1 (6 bases). Looked up from germline, CDR1 is DFQATT and CDR2 is SNEGSKA (reference sequence). The CDR3 has 14 residues. V gave up 5 bases and J gave up 0 bases, with 11 bases separating them. CDR3 DNA: TGCAGTGCTGGACAGTCGAGCTCCTACAATGAGCAGTTCTTC. It translates to CSAGQSSSYNEQFF.

This clonotype was seen at least ten times. The rearrangement links TRBV25-1 to TRBJ2-6, with D hard to call. V lost 1 base and J 0 bases, leaving 4 bases between the germline ends. The CDR3 runs to 15 residues. Germline values: CDR1 MGHDK, CDR2 SYGVNS. The CDR3 loop reads CASSESGSGANVLTF. CDR3 DNA: TGTGCCAGCAGTGAATCCGGCTCTGGGGCCAACGTCCTGACTTTC.

This sequence joins TRBV6-5 and TRBJ1-6; D remains unclear. The CDR3 is made up of 14 amino acids. V dropped 7 bases and J dropped 4 bases, with 11 bases sitting between them. Germline V gene lookup returns CDR1 MNHEY and CDR2 SVGAGI. The CDR3 spells CASTGSWYNSPLHF. CDR3 DNA: TGTGCCAGCACAGGTTCCTGGTATAATTCACCCCTCCACTTT.

A few counts support this clonotype. V and J are TRBV5-8 and TRBJ1-1; a weak D match, TRBD1 (6 bases). The CDR3 has 15 residues. Germline V gene data show CDR1 as SGHTS and CDR2 as YDEGEE. V lost 3 bases to trimming and J lost 0 bases, with 12 bases between them. The CDR3 sequence: CASSYRGQLNTEAFF. CDR3 DNA sequence: TGTGCCAGCAGCTATCGCGGACAGCTGAACACTGAAGCTTTCTTT.

This clonotype appeared a few times. V is TRBV24-1 and J is TRBJ1-5; D gene unclear. This CDR3 is 16 amino acids long. Germline values: CDR1 KGHDR, CDR2 SFDVKD. The V gene lost 8 bases and the J gene lost 0 bases, with 16 bases spanning the gap. The CDR3 reads CATKGTWTYSNQPQHF. The CDR3 DNA follows: TGTGCCACCAAGGGTACATGGACCTATAGCAATCAGCCCCAGCATTTT.

This clonotype was observed at least ten times. V usage is TRBV28 and J usage is TRBJ1-6; perhaps TRBD1 as D (6 bases). This CDR3 has 15 amino acids. From germline, CDR1 is MDHEN and CDR2 SYDVKM. V was pared by 8 bases and J by 0 bases, with 11 bases between. This chain's CDR3 is CASGKTGSYNSPLHF. As DNA, the CDR3 is TGTGCCAGCGGCAAGACAGGCTCCTATAATTCACCCCTCCACTTT.

This clonotype showed up many times. The J gene is TRBJ1-6, the V gene TRBV28; no clear D. V was cut by 4 bases and J by 6 bases, with 4 bases left in between. CDR1 is MDHEN and CDR2 is SYDVKM in the germline V gene. The CDR3 consists of 12 residues. Written as DNA, the CDR3 is TGTGCCAGCAGTTCAGTTAATTCACCCCTCCACTTT. This sequence encodes CASSSVNSPLHF. Filled out from reference TRBV28 and TRBJ1-6, the complete variable domain reads DVKVTQSSRYLVKRTGEKVFLECVQDMDHENMFWYRQDPGLGLRLIYFSYDVKMKEKGDIPEGYSVSREKKERFSLILESASTNQTSMYLCASSSVNSPLHFGNGTRLTVT.

This clonotype was counted only a few times. The J gene is TRBJ1-1, the V gene TRBV27; 8 nucleotides align to TRBD1. Germline trimming cut 8 bases from V and 5 bases from J; bases unmatched to any gene: 7. The CDR3 is 13 residues long. Germline CDR1 MNHEY, CDR2 SMNVEV (reference sequence). The DNA for the CDR3 is TGTGCCAGCCGGGACAGGTCTGGGACTGAAGCTTTCTTT. This codes for CASRDRSGTEAFF.